The next 21 T cell receptor beta chains were all read from a single sample in a study of blood T cell repertoires in COVID-19. TCRdb's table, derived via immunoSEQ multiplex PCR, lists solely in-frame clones and lacks some. The data show over 200,000 clones, with more than 80% seen just once and approximately 8% held by the top ten. The sequenced sample was peripheral blood. The origin of the receptors is a woman aged 80 or over with COVID-19, enrolled during active disease.

The V and J genes are TRBV6-2 or TRBV6-3 and TRBJ1-5; D unresolved. Trimming stripped 2 bases from V and 3 bases from J, with 14 bases between. The CDR3 runs to 16 residues. From germline, CDR1 is MNHEY and CDR2 SVGEGT. The DNA for the CDR3 is TGTGCCAGCAGTTACCCCCCCAGAGGGCTCAATCAGCCCCAGCATTTT. This gives the protein CASSYPPRGLNQPQHF.

CDR3 protein: CASSGGTSGALSYEQYF. CDR3 bases: TGTGCCAGCTCCGGTGGGACTAGCGGGGCCCTCTCCTACGAGCAGTACTTC. The V gene is TRBV18, the J gene TRBJ2-7; 13 bases agree with TRBD2. The CDR3 contains 17 residues. The ends lost 6 bases at V and 0 bases at J; junction bases unmatched: 8. Germline lookup yields CDR1 KGHSH and CDR2 LQKENI.

The V and J genes are TRBV14 and TRBJ2-7; D possibly corresponds to TRBD2 (5 bases). Trimming stripped 0 bases from V and 3 bases from J, with 9 bases between. The CDR3 is 14 residues long. The germline V gene encodes CDR1 SGHDN and CDR2 FVKESK. The CDR3 is CASSQESGYYEQYF. The CDR3 bases are TGTGCCAGCAGCCAAGAAAGCGGATACTACGAGCAGTACTTC. Complete variable domain (other parts from reference TRBV14 and TRBJ2-7): EAGVTQFPSHSVIEKGQTVTLRCDPISGHDNLYWYRRVMGKEIKFLLHFVKESKQDESGMPNNRFLAERTGGTYSTLKVQPAELEDSGVYFCASSQESGYYEQYFGPGTRLTVT.

The chain carries TRBV27 and TRBJ1-1; no firm D call. Germline-derived CDR1 and CDR2 are MNHEY and SMNVEV (reference sequence). V gave up 2 bases and J gave up 3 bases, with 7 bases separating them. CDR3 length equals 13 residues. CDR3 residues: CASSLVRDTEAFF. Here the CDR3 DNA reads TGTGCCAGCAGTTTAGTGCGCGACACTGAAGCTTTCTTT.

This clone showed up just once. V is TRBV14 and J is TRBJ2-7; TRBD1 aligns across 9 bases. Trimming took 6 bases from V and 0 from J; bases not matched to a gene: 3. CDR3 length: 14 amino acids. CDR1 is SGHDN and CDR2 is FVKESK in the germline V gene. The CDR3 region has the DNA TGTGCCAGCAGGGGACAGGGCAGCTCCTACGAGCAGTACTTC. Protein product: CASRGQGSSYEQYF.

V and J are TRBV5-4 and TRBJ2-1; TRBD2 matches 14 bases. V lost 9 bases, J lost 2 bases, and 4 bases stayed unmatched. Per the germline V gene, CDR1 is SGHNT and CDR2 is YYREEE (reference sequence). The CDR3 spans 15 residues. The CDR3: CATSGLAGAYNEQFF. The CDR3, as DNA: TGTGCCACCTCGGGACTAGCGGGGGCCTACAATGAGCAGTTCTTC. The full variable domain, its missing parts supplied by reference TRBV5-4 and TRBJ2-1, is ETGVTQSPTHLIKTRGQQVTLRCSSQSGHNTVSWYQQALGQGPQFIFQYYREEENGRGNFPPRFSGLQFPNYSSELNVNALELDDSALYLCATSGLAGAYNEQFFGPGTRLTVL.

The chain employs TRBV7-3 and TRBJ2-3; a weak D match, TRBD1 (6 bases). The CDR3 totals 15 residues. CDR1 and CDR2 from the germline V gene are SGHTA and FQGTGA. V lost 6 bases and J 0 bases, leaving 13 bases between the germline ends. CDR3 sequence reads: CASSSTGISTDTQYF. The DNA for the CDR3 is TGTGCCAGCAGTTCGACAGGAATCAGCACAGATACGCAGTATTTT.

This clone was observed a single time. V usage is TRBV23-1 and J usage is TRBJ2-7, with 7 bases that match TRBD2. TRBV23-1 is flagged as an ORF with uncertain function. The CDR3 has 15 residues. Unmatched junction bases numbered 15, after V lost 7 bases and J lost 6 bases. The CDR3 loop reads CASNRGERGTPEQYF. DNA of the CDR3: TGCGCCAGCAACCGAGGGGAGCGGGGAACCCCCGAGCAGTACTTC.

The chain links TRBV7-9 to TRBJ2-1; 9 bases align to TRBD2. The CDR3 consists of 15 residues. V was clipped by 5 bases and J by 8 bases; unmatched bases: 10. Per the germline V gene, CDR1 is SEHNR and CDR2 is FQNEAQ (reference sequence). In nucleotides, the CDR3 is TGTGCCAGCAGCCCCGGGACTAGCAAGGGGGATGAGCAGTTCTTC. Translation: CASSPGTSKGDEQFF.

The CDR3 reads CASSQDRGRGTNEKLFF. CDR3 DNA sequence: TGCGCCAGCAGCCAAGACCGTGGACGGGGAACTAATGAAAAACTGTTTTTT. This rearrangement joins TRBV4-1 to TRBJ1-4; D unclear. In germline, CDR1 is MGHRA, CDR2 YSYEKL. CDR3 length equals 17 residues. The germline V and J ends were trimmed by 0 bases and 1 base, with 12 bases remaining between them.

The chain carries TRBV15 and TRBJ1-5, with TRBD1 as a possible D gene (5 bases). CDR1 LNHNV and CDR2 YYDKDF come from the germline V gene (reference sequence). This CDR3 contains 13 residues. V was shortened by 0 bases and J by 5 bases, with 5 bases between the two germline ends. The CDR3 DNA reads as TGTGCCACCAGCAGAGAAGGGGATCAGCCCCAGCATTTT. Translated: CATSREGDQPQHF.

The chain links TRBV5-4 to TRBJ2-7, with 7 bases lining up with TRBD1. V shed 4 bases, J shed 0 bases, and the junction held 7 bases outside the gene matches. This CDR3 contains 15 residues. CDR1 and CDR2 from the germline V gene are SGHNT and YYREEE (reference sequence). The CDR3 protein is CASSPAGTASYEQYF. In nucleotides, the CDR3 is TGTGCCAGCAGCCCGGCCGGGACAGCCTCCTACGAGCAGTACTTC. The full variable domain, rest sourced from reference TRBV5-4 and TRBJ2-7, is ETGVTQSPTHLIKTRGQQVTLRCSSQSGHNTVSWYQQALGQGPQFIFQYYREEENGRGNFPPRFSGLQFPNYSSELNVNALELDDSALYLCASSPAGTASYEQYFGPGTRLTVT.

The genes are TRBV6-5 and TRBJ1-4; D gene unclear. The length of the CDR3 is 13 residues. V shed 8 bases and J shed 3 bases, with 10 bases lying between them. Germline V gene data show CDR1 as MNHEY and CDR2 as SVGAGI. The CDR3 spells CASRRGPNEKLFF. Written as DNA, the CDR3 is TGTGCCAGCCGACGAGGCCCTAATGAAAAACTGTTTTTT.

This rearrangement joins TRBV6-5 to TRBJ1-2, with TRBD1 matching over 8 bases. CDR3 length: 13 residues. Germline V gene lookup returns CDR1 MNHEY and CDR2 SVGAGI. Trimming at V came to 6 bases and at J to 7 bases, leaving 7 bases not matched to a gene. The CDR3 sequence is CASSSTGTGGYTF. The DNA of the CDR3 is TGTGCCAGCAGCTCTACAGGGACAGGTGGCTACACCTTC.

The chain carries TRBV6-5 and TRBJ2-3, with D perhaps TRBD1 (6 bases). CDR1 MNHEY and CDR2 SVGAGI come from the germline V gene. The CDR3 has 15 residues. Trimming removed 7 bases from V and 0 bases from J, with 14 bases in between. This CDR3 reads CASNPTGHSTDTQYF. The CDR3 bases are TGTGCCAGCAATCCTACGGGACACAGCACAGATACGCAGTATTTT.

The rearrangement links TRBV28 to TRBJ1-4; D gene unclear. Germline loops: CDR1 MDHEN, CDR2 SYDVKM. Trimming pared 8 bases from V and 7 bases from J, leaving 11 bases between. This CDR3 contains 12 residues. The CDR3 protein is CASAPGSEKLFF. DNA for the CDR3: TGTGCCAGCGCCCCCGGGAGTGAAAAACTGTTTTTT.

V is TRBV7-2 and J is TRBJ1-5; TRBD1 agrees at 8 bases. Losses at the gene ends were 4 bases for V and 5 bases for J; bases not matched to a gene: 1. CDR3 size: 13 residues. The V gene's germline CDR1 is SGHTA and CDR2 FQGNSA. CDR3 DNA: TGTGCCAGCAGCTCGGACAGGGATCAGCCCCAGCATTTT. It translates to CASSSDRDQPQHF. Drawing the rest from reference TRBV7-2 and TRBJ1-5, the complete variable domain is GAGVSQSPSNKVTEKGKDVELRCDPISGHTALYWYRQSLGQGLEFLIYFQGNSAPDKSGLPSDRFSAERTGGSVSTLTIQRTQQEDSAVYLCASSSDRDQPQHFGDGTRLSIL.

V is TRBV11-2 and J is TRBJ1-3; possible D gene TRBD1, 5 bases. Between the trimmed V and J ends, which lost 1 base and 1 base, there was a span of 11 bases. Germline V gene lookup returns CDR1 SGHAT and CDR2 FQNNGV. The CDR3 is 16 amino acids. CDR3 DNA: TGTGCCAGCAGCTTAGTGTCGGGGGGTTCTGGAAACACCATATATTTT. Its protein is CASSLVSGGSGNTIYF.

CDR3 nucleotides: TGTGCCAGCAGCTTACCGGGACAGGGTATAAATTACGAGCAGTACTTC. It yields the protein CASSLPGQGINYEQYF. The chain uses TRBV5-4 and TRBJ2-7; 9 bases line up with TRBD1. Looked up from germline, CDR1 is SGHNT and CDR2 is YYREEE (reference sequence). Trimming took 2 bases from V and 4 from J; bases not matched to a gene: 10. The CDR3 is made up of 16 amino acids. The full variable domain, with the rest looked up from reference TRBV5-4 and TRBJ2-7, is ETGVTQSPTHLIKTRGQQVTLRCSSQSGHNTVSWYQQALGQGPQFIFQYYREEENGRGNFPPRFSGLQFPNYSSELNVNALELDDSALYLCASSLPGQGINYEQYFGPGTRLTVT.

Regarding this clone: Relative to the germline gene, one junction end is altered; a read error may explain this. The rearrangement joins TRBV28 to TRBJ2-7; TRBD2 might be the D (6 bases). This CDR3 is 13 amino acids long. Germline loops: CDR1 MDHEN, CDR2 SYDVKM. The CDR3, as DNA: TGTGCCAGCAGTCCTGCTTCGGGGGAGCTTGATTGGTTC. It specifies CASSPASGELDWF.

V usage is TRBV7-2 and J usage is TRBJ1-1; a weak D match, TRBD1 (6 bases). Per the germline V gene, CDR1 is SGHTA and CDR2 is FQGNSA. Trimming took off 5 bases at V and 4 bases at J, with 14 bases between the two ends. This CDR3 contains 14 residues. This CDR3 reads CASSIQGGSTEAFF. CDR3 sequence (DNA): TGTGCCAGCAGCATACAGGGTGGGAGCACTGAAGCTTTCTTT.